These 6 T cell receptor beta chains originate from one sample sequenced in a study of T cell repertoires in cytomegalovirus infection. TCRdb reanalysed the reads using MiXCR and keeps one entry per CDR3 protein. The sample shows a few hundred thousand distinct CDR3 sequences, roughly a third of them seen only once. No antigen has been assigned to these receptors. Sequenced material: cultured PBMCs, taken from culture after CMV antigen stimulation. The source of these receptors is a human donor in good health (CMV status not recorded). Some clones in this sample may be carry-over from other donors' samples.

This clonotype was counted ten times or more. The chain has TRBV7-8 and TRBJ2-3; D might be TRBD1 or TRBD2, each matching 7 bases. This CDR3 is 18 amino acids long. V gave up 5 bases and J gave up 1 base, with 22 bases separating them. The germline gives CDR1 SGHVS, CDR2 FQNEAQ. The CDR3 reads CASSDIVGGGGGTDTQYF. CDR3 coding DNA: TGTGCCAGCAGCGATATCGTAGGGGGAGGGGGCGGCACAGATACGCAGTATTTT.

This sequence joins TRBV6-2 or TRBV6-3 and TRBJ2-2; 11 nucleotides match TRBD2. The J segment lost 6 bases and the V segment lost 6 bases, leaving 9 bases of the junction unmatched. The germline gives CDR1 MNHEY, CDR2 SVGEGT. CDR3 size: 16 residues. CDR3 region: CASSIGTSGEAGELFF. The CDR3 nucleotides are TGTGCCAGCAGCATCGGGACTAGCGGCGAGGCCGGGGAGCTGTTTTTT.

The chain employs TRBV6-5 and TRBJ1-1; 7 bases match TRBD1. J gave up 1 base and V 5 bases, and 4 bases lay outside the gene matches. Per germline, CDR1 MNHEY and CDR2 SVGAGI. The CDR3 is 14 residues long. The CDR3, as DNA: TGTGCCAGCAGTGACAGGGTGGGGAACACTGAAGCTTTCTTT. This translates into CASSDRVGNTEAFF.

This clonotype was found a few times. The chain employs TRBV27 and TRBJ2-7; tentatively, D is TRBD2 (6 bases). The ends were cut back, 2 bases at V and 0 bases at J, with 8 bases in the middle. The germline CDR1 and CDR2 sequences are MNHEY and SMNVEV (reference sequence). The CDR3 is 14 residues long. CDR3 coding DNA: TGTGCCAGCAGTTTAGGGAGGAACTCCTACGAGCAGTACTTC. The encoded protein is CASSLGRNSYEQYF.

V usage is TRBV7-9 and J usage is TRBJ2-1; 11 bases agree with TRBD1. Trimming cost V 7 bases and J 5 bases; bases outside gene matches: 10. CDR3 size: 16 residues. Germline CDR1 and CDR2: SEHNR and FQNEAQ (reference sequence). The CDR3 is CASMDRGPPLDNEQFF. The CDR3 DNA follows: TGTGCCAGCATGGACAGGGGGCCCCCCTTAGACAATGAGCAGTTCTTC.

The rearrangement joins TRBV25-1 to TRBJ2-7; 7 positions match TRBD1. This CDR3 spans 13 amino acids. Germline CDR1 and CDR2: MGHDK and SYGVNS. V shed 9 bases and J 0 bases; nucleotides not matched to a gene: 5. CDR3 in amino acids: CARWDRSSYEQYF. For the CDR3, the DNA is TGTGCCAGGTGGGACAGAAGCTCCTACGAGCAGTACTTC.